The T cell receptor beta chain described here comes from a study of lymphopenia after photon versus proton radiotherapy. The study's findings and limits: Survival link was tested only in deceased patients; proton benefit remains a possibility.

Trimming took 3 bases from V and 10 from J; bases not matched to a gene: 9. This CDR3 region has 15 residues. The germline gives CDR1 KGHSH, CDR2 LQKENI. The repertoire was sequenced with immunoSEQ multiplex PCR; TCRdb's copy has only in-frame clones and lacks some. The sample lists tens of thousands of clones; around 85% were seen once. Concerning this clone: The target antigen is unknown.

This chain connects TRBV18 to TRBJ2-1; 10 bases match TRBD1. The sample consisted of peripheral blood, taken from a patient treated with photon-based radiotherapy. The sequence was collected from a man between 60 and 75 years old with pancreatic cancer. CDR3 sequence reads: CASSPGQGRSYEQFF. CDR3 DNA sequence: TGTGCCAGCTCACCGGGACAGGGGCGTTCGTACGAGCAGTTCTTC.